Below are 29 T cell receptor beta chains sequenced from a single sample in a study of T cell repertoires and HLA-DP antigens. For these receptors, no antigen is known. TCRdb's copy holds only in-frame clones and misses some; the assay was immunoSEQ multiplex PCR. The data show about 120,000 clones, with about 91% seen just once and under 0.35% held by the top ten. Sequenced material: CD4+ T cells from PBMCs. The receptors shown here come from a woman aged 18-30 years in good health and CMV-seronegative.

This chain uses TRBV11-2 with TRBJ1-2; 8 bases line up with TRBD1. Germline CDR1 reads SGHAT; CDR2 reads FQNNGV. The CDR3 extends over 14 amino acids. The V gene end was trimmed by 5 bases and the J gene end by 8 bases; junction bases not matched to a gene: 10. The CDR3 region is CASSRDQGAGGYTF. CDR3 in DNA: TGTGCCAGCAGCCGGGATCAGGGGGCGGGCGGCTACACCTTC.

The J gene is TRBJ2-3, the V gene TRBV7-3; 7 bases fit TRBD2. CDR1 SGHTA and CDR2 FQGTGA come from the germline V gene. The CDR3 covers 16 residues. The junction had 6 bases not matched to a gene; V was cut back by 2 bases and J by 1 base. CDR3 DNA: TGTGCCAGCAGCTTAGGCCAGCTAGCGGGCACAGATACGCAGTATTTT. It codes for CASSLGQLAGTDTQYF.

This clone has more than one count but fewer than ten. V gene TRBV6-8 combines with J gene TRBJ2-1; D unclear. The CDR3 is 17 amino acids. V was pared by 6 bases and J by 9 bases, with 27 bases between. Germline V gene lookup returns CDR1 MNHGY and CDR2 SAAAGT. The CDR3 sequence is CASRELRAEGTTVEQFF. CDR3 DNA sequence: TGTGCCAGCAGGGAGCTTAGGGCGGAAGGCACAACTGTTGAGCAGTTCTTC.

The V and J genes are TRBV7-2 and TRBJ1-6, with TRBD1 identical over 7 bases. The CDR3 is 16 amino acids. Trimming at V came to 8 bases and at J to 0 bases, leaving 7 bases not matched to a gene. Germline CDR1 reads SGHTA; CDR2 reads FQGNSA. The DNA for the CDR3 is TGTGCCAGCGGGGACAGACCAAGCTCCTATAATTCACCCCTCCACTTT. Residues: CASGDRPSSYNSPLHF.

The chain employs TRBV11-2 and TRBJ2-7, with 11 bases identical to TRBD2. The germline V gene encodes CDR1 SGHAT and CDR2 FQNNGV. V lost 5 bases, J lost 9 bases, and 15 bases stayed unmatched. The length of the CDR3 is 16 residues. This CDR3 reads CASSLSGSGGAMGQYV. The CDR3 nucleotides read TGTGCCAGCAGCCTCTCCGGTAGCGGGGGGGCAATGGGGCAGTACGTC.

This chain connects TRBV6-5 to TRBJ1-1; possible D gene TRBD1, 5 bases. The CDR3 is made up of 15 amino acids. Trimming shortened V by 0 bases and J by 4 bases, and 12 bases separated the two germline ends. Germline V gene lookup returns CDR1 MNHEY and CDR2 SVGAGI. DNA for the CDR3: TGTGCCAGCAGTTACTCGTGGGGGGTAGCCACTGAAGCTTTCTTT. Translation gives CASSYSWGVATEAFF.

DNA for the CDR3: TGCGCCAGCAGCCGGACTAGCGGGATCACAGATACGCAGTATTTT. Encoded protein: CASSRTSGITDTQYF. This sequence joins TRBV5-1 and TRBJ2-3, with 12 bases that match TRBD2. Germline CDR1 reads SGHRS; CDR2 reads YFSETQ. The CDR3 is 15 residues long. The V segment lost 4 bases and the J segment 2 bases; nucleotides outside the gene matches: 2.

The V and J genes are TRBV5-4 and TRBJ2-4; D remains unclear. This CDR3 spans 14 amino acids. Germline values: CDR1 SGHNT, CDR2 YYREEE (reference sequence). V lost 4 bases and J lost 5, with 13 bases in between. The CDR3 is CASSPSISQNIQYF. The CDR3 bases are TGTGCCAGCAGCCCTAGTATTAGCCAAAACATTCAGTACTTC.

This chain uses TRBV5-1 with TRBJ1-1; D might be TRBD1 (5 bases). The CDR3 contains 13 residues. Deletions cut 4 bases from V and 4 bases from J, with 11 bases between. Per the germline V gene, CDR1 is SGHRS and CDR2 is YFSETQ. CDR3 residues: CASSVTQGTEAFF. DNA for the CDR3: TGCGCCAGCAGCGTAACCCAGGGCACTGAAGCTTTCTTT.

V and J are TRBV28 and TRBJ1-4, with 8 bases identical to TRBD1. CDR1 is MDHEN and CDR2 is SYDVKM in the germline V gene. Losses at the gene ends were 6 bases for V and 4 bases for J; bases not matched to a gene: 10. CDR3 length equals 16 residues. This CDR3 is CASSISRQGHNEKLFF. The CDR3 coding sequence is TGTGCCAGCAGCATCAGTCGACAGGGGCATAATGAAAAACTGTTTTTT.

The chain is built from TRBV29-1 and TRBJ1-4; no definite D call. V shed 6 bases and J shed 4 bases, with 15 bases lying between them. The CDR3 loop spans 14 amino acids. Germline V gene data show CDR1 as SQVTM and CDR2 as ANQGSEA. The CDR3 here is CSVAIGMINEKLFF. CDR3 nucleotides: TGCAGCGTCGCAATCGGGATGATTAATGAAAAACTGTTTTTT.

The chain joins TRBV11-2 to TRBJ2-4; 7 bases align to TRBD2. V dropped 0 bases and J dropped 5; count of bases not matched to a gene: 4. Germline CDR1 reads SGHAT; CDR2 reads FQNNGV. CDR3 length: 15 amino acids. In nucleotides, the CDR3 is TGTGCCAGCAGCTTAGATGGGGAGGGCCAAAACATTCAGTACTTC. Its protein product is CASSLDGEGQNIQYF.

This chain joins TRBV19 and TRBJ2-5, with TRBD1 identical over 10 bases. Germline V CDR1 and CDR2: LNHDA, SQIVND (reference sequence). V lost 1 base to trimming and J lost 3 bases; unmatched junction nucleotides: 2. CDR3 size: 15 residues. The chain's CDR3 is CASSIVGTGEETQYF. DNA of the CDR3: TGTGCCAGTAGTATAGTGGGGACAGGGGAAGAGACCCAGTACTTC.

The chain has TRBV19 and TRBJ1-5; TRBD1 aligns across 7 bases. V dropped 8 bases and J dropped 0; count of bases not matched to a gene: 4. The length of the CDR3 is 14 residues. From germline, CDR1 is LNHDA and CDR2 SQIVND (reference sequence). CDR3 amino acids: CASGTAYSNQPQHF. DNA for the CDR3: TGTGCCAGTGGGACAGCCTATAGCAATCAGCCCCAGCATTTT.

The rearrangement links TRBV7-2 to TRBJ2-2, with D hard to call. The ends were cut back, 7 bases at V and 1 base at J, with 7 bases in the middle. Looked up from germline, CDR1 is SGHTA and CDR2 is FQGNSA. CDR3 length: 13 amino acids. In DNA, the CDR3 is TGTGCCAGCACCCGCAGGAACACCGGGGAGCTGTTTTTT. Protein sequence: CASTRRNTGELFF.

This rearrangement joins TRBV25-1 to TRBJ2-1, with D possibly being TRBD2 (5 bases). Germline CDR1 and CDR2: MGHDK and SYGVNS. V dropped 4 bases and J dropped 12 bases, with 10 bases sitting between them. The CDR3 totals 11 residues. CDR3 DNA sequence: TGTGCCAGCAGTGTAATTGAGGGGCAGTTCTTC. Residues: CASSVIEGQFF. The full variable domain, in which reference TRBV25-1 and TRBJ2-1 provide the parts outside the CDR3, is EADIYQTPRYLVIGTGKKITLECSQTMGHDKMYWYQQDPGMELHLIHYSYGVNSTEKGDLSSESTVSRIRTEHFPLTLESARPSHTSQYLCASSVIEGQFFGPGTRLTVL.

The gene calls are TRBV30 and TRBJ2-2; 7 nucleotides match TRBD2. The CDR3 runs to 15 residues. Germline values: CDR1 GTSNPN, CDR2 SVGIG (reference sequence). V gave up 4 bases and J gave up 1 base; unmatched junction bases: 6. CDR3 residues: CAWKGRERNTGELFF. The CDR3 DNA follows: TGTGCCTGGAAGGGGCGGGAGAGGAACACCGGGGAGCTGTTTTTT.

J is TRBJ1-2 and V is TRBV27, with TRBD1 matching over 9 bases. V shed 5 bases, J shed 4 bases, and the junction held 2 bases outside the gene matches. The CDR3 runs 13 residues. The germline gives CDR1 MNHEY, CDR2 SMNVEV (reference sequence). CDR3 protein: CASSPTGGYGYTF. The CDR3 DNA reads TGTGCCAGCAGTCCGACAGGGGGCTATGGCTACACCTTC.

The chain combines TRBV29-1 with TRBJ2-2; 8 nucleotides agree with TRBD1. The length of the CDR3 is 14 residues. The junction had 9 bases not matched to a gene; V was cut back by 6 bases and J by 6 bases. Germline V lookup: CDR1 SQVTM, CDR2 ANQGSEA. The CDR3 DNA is TGCAGCGTAGGGGACAGGCCTCGCTCCGGGGAGCTGTTTTTT. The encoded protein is CSVGDRPRSGELFF.

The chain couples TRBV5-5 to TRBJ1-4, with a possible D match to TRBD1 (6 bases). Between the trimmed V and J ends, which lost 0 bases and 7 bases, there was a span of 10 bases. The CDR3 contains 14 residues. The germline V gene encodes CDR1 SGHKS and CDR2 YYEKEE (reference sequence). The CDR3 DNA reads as TGTGCCAGCAGCTTGGCCACAGGGCCTGAAAAACTGTTTTTT. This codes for CASSLATGPEKLFF.

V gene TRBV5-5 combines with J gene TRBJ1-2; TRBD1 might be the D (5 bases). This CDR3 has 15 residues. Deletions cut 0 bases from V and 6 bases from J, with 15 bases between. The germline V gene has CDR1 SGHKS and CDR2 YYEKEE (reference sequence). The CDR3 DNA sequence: TGTGCCAGCAGCTTGGTGAGGGGAAAGGAGGATGGCTACACCTTC. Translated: CASSLVRGKEDGYTF.

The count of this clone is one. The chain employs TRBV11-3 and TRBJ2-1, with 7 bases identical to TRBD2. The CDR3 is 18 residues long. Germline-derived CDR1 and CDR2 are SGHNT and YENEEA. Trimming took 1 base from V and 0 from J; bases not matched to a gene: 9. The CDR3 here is CASSLGGRASLSYNEQFF. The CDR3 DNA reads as TGTGCCAGCAGCTTAGGGGGGAGGGCCTCCCTCTCCTACAATGAGCAGTTCTTC.

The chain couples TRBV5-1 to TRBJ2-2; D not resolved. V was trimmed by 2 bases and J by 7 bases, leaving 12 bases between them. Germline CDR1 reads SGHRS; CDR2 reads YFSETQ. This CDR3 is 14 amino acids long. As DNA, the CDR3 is TGCGCCAGCAGCTTAGGTACCTCGGGCGGGGAGCTGTTTTTT. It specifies CASSLGTSGGELFF.

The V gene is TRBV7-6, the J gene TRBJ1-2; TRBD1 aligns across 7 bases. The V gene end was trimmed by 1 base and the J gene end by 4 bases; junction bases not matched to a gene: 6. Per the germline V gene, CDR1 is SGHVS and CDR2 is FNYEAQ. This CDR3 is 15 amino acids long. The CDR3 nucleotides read TGTGCCAGCAGCTTAGAACAGGGGTCGGGCTATGGCTACACCTTC. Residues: CASSLEQGSGYGYTF.

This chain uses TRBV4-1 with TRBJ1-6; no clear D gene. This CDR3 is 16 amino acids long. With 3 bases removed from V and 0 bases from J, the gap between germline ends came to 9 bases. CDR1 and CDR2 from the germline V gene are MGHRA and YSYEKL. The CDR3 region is CASSHIGPSYNSPLHF. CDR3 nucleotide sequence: TGCGCCAGCAGCCATATAGGGCCCTCCTATAATTCACCCCTCCACTTT.

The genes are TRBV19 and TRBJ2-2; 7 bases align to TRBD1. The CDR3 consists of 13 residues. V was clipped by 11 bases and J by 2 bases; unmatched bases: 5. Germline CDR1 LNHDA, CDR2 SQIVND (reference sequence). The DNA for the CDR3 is TGTGCCTCCGGGACAGATAACACCGGGGAGCTGTTTTTT. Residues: CASGTDNTGELFF.

The CDR3 region has the DNA TGTGCCAGCAGTTATCGGCTAGTCGGGGTGGATGAGCAGTTCTTC. Translation gives CASSYRLVGVDEQFF. The genes are TRBV6-6 and TRBJ2-1; D may be TRBD2 (5 bases). Germline-derived CDR1 and CDR2 are MNHNY and SVGAGI (reference sequence). The CDR3 runs to 15 residues. The V gene lost 3 bases and the J gene lost 8 bases, with 17 bases spanning the gap.

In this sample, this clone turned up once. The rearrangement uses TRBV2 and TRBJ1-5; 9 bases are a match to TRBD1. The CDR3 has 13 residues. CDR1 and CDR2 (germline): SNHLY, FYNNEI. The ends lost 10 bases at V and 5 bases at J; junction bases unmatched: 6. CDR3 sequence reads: CANRDREDQPQHF. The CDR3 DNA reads TGTGCCAACCGGGACAGGGAAGATCAGCCCCAGCATTTT.

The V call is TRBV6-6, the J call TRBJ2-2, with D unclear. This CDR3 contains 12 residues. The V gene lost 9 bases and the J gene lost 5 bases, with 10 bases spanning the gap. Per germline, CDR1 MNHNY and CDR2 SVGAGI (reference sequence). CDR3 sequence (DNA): TGTGCCAGTTGTGAAACGACCGGGGAGCTGTTTTTT. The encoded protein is CASCETTGELFF.